Below, 14 T cell receptor beta chains from the same sample are listed, as sequenced in a study of human T cells and chemical hapten exposure. One entry per CDR3 protein, called by TCRdb with MiXCR from the 5' RACE reads. The data show tens of thousands of distinct CDR3 sequences, 6% to 8.5% seen once. Total RNA came from unfractionated whole blood. All receptors derive from a male donor in good health.

The chain employs TRBV13 and TRBJ2-2; 12 bases line up with TRBD1. Trimming removed 5 bases from V and 3 bases from J; junction bases left unmatched: 7. This CDR3 has 17 amino acids. Germline CDR1 reads PRHDT; CDR2 reads FYEKMQ (reference sequence). The CDR3 spells CASSPGTGGAYTGELFF. DNA for the CDR3: TGTGCCAGCAGCCCAGGGACAGGGGGCGCTTACACCGGGGAGCTGTTTTTT.

V is TRBV11-2 and J is TRBJ1-1; 7 bases are a match to TRBD1. V lost 2 bases, J lost 10 bases, and 4 bases stayed unmatched. CDR3 size: 12 residues. Germline assignment: CDR1 SGHAT and CDR2 FQNNGV. The DNA of the CDR3 is TGTGCCAGCAGCTTAATGGCAGGGGGAGCTTTCTTT. It translates to CASSLMAGGAFF.

There are many counts of this clonotype. This chain links TRBV12-3 or TRBV12-4 with TRBJ2-3; D gene uncertain. Trimming stripped 7 bases from V and 0 bases from J, with 8 bases between. CDR3 length equals 13 residues. CDR3 amino acids: CASNLGSTDTQYF. CDR3 nucleotide sequence: TGTGCCAGCAACTTGGGCAGCACAGATACGCAGTATTTT.

Only a few counts were recorded for this clonotype. The V call is TRBV9, the J call TRBJ2-3; 13 positions agree with TRBD2. The germline V gene has CDR1 SGDLS and CDR2 YYNGEE. The V gene end was trimmed by 2 bases and the J gene end by 5 bases; junction bases not matched to a gene: 5. There are 16 residues in the CDR3. As DNA, the CDR3 is TGTGCCAGCAGCGTGGGGACTAGCGGGGCAAGAGATACGCAGTATTTT. Protein product: CASSVGTSGARDTQYF.

This clonotype was seen repeatedly, ten times or more. Relative to the germline gene, one junction end is altered; a read error may explain this. This sequence joins TRBV12-3 or TRBV12-4 and TRBJ2-6; D ambiguous. The CDR3 length is 14 residues. CDR3 amino acids: CASSRTSGANVLTF. As DNA, the CDR3 is TGTGCCAGCAGTCGGACCTCTGGTGCCAACGTCCTGACTTTC.

This clonotype showed up just a few times. This chain joins TRBV12-5 and TRBJ1-1; no reliable D call. The V gene's germline CDR1 is LGHNT and CDR2 FRNRAP. CDR3 length: 12 amino acids. Trimming stripped 6 bases from V and 7 bases from J, with 12 bases between. In nucleotides, the CDR3 is TGTGCTAGTGGCAGATCCGATAATGAAGCTTTCTTT. It codes for CASGRSDNEAFF.

Many counts were recorded for this clonotype. The chain couples TRBV13 to TRBJ1-1, with D tentatively TRBD1 (6 bases). Germline assignment: CDR1 PRHDT and CDR2 FYEKMQ (reference sequence). Trimming took 4 bases from V and 0 from J, leaving 12 bases between them. This CDR3 region has 15 residues. The CDR3 reads CASSSRGDMNTEAFF. DNA for the CDR3: TGTGCCAGCAGCTCCCGAGGGGACATGAACACTGAAGCTTTCTTT.

This clonotype occurred many times. The rearrangement joins TRBV29-1 to TRBJ1-1, with D unclear. The CDR3 totals 13 residues. V was cut by 4 bases and J by 0 bases, with 9 bases left in between. Germline values: CDR1 SQVTM, CDR2 ANQGSEA. CDR3 residues: CSVGEFMNTEAFF. As DNA, the CDR3 is TGCAGCGTTGGAGAGTTCATGAACACTGAAGCTTTCTTT.

A few counts support this clonotype. The rearrangement links TRBV4-2 to TRBJ1-5; no firm D call. CDR3 size: 16 residues. Germline-derived CDR1 and CDR2 are LGHNA and YNFKEQ. V was cut by 0 bases and J by 0 bases, with 9 bases left in between. The CDR3 region is CASSQDGDISNQPQHF. CDR3 bases: TGTGCCAGCAGCCAAGATGGGGATATTAGCAATCAGCCCCAGCATTTT.

Many counts were recorded for this clonotype. The V gene is TRBV20-1, the J gene TRBJ2-2; D is perhaps TRBD1 (8 bases). The V and J ends lost 4 bases and 4 bases respectively, with 13 bases between them. The germline V gene encodes CDR1 DFQATT and CDR2 SNEGSKA (reference sequence). The CDR3 contains 14 residues. The DNA of the CDR3 is TGCAGTGCTACCTACAGGGGGGGCACCGGGGAGCTGTTTTTT. It yields the protein CSATYRGGTGELFF.

This clonotype was counted only a few times. V usage is TRBV12-3 or TRBV12-4 and J usage is TRBJ2-2; tentatively, D is TRBD1 or TRBD2 (5 bases each). The CDR3 runs 15 residues. The V end was cut by 3 bases, the J end by 3 bases, with 11 bases between. CDR3 region: CASSFRQGDTGELFF. The CDR3 DNA sequence: TGTGCCAGCAGTTTTCGGCAGGGAGACACCGGGGAGCTGTTTTTT.

This clonotype showed up many times. The chain is built from TRBV4-1 and TRBJ2-1, with D perhaps being TRBD1 or TRBD2 (5 bases each). V was shortened by 3 bases and J by 4 bases, with 16 bases between the two germline ends. Germline loops: CDR1 MGHRA, CDR2 YSYEKL. CDR3 length: 16 amino acids. The CDR3 region is CASSHSYTGPYNEQFF. CDR3 sequence (DNA): TGCGCCAGCAGCCACTCTTATACGGGGCCATACAATGAGCAGTTCTTC.

This clonotype occurred many times. The chain joins TRBV6-5 to TRBJ1-4, with D unresolved. Per germline, CDR1 MNHEY and CDR2 SVGAGI. The V and J ends lost 7 bases and 3 bases respectively, with 18 bases between them. CDR3 length: 16 residues. The CDR3 is CASTTRVGKANEKLFF. CDR3 coding DNA: TGTGCCAGCACCACGAGGGTAGGGAAGGCTAATGAAAAACTGTTTTTT.

This clonotype was recorded a few times. This chain uses TRBV10-3 with TRBJ1-5; TRBD1 matches 9 bases. The CDR3 is made up of 16 amino acids. The germline V gene encodes CDR1 ENHRY and CDR2 SYGVKD. Trimming removed 0 bases from V and 2 bases from J; junction bases left unmatched: 2. The CDR3 sequence: CAISESDRGGNQPQHF. CDR3 bases: TGTGCCATCAGTGAGTCGGACAGGGGAGGCAATCAGCCCCAGCATTTT.